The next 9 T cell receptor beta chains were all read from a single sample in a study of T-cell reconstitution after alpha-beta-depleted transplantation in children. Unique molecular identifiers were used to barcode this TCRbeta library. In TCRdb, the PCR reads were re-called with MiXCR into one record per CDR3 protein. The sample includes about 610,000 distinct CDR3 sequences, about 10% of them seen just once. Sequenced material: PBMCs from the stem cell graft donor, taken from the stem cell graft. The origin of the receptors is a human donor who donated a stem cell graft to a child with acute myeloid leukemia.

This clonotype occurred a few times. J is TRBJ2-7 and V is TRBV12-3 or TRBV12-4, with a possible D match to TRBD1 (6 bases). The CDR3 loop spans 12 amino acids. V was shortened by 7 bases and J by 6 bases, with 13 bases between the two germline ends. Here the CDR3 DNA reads TGTGCCAGCACCCTAGGGGGACGCGAGCAGTACTTC. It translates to CASTLGGREQYF.

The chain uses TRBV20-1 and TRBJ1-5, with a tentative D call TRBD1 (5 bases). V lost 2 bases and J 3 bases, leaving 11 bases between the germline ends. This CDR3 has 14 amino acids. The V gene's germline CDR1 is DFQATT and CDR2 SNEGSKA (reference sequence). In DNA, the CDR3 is TGCAGTGCTAGATCCCGGGACTTCAATCAGCCCCAGCATTTT. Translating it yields CSARSRDFNQPQHF.

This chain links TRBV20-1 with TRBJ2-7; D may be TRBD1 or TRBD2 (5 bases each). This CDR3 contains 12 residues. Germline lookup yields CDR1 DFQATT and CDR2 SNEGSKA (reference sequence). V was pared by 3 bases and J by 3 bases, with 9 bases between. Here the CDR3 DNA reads TGCAGTGCTAGTGGGGGAGTCTACGAGCAGTACTTC. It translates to CSASGGVYEQYF.

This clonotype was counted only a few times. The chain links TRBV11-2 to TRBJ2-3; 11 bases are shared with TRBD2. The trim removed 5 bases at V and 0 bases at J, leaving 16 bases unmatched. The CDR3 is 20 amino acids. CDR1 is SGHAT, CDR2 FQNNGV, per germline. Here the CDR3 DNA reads TGTGCCAGCAGCCTCCGAGCGCTTAGCGGGAGGGGGTTCAGCACAGATACGCAGTATTTT. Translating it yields CASSLRALSGRGFSTDTQYF.

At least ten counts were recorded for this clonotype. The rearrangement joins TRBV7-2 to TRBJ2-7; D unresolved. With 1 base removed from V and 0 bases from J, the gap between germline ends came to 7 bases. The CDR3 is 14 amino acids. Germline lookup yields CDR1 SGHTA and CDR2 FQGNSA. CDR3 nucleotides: TGTGCCAGCAGCTTAGTAGACACCTCCTACGAGCAGTACTTC. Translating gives CASSLVDTSYEQYF.

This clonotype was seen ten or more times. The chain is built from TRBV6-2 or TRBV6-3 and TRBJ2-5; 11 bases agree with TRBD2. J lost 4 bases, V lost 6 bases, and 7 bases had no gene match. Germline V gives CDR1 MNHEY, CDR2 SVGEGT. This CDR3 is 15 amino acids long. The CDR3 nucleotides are TGTGCCAGCAGCCGCGGGACTAGCGGTGCAGAGACCCAGTACTTC. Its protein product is CASSRGTSGAETQYF.

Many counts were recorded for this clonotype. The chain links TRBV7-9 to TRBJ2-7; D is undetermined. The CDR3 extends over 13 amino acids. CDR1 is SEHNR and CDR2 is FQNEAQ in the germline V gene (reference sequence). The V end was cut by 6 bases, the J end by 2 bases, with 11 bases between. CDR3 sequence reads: CASSSLLPYEQYF. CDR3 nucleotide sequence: TGTGCCAGCAGTTCTCTGCTGCCCTACGAGCAGTACTTC.

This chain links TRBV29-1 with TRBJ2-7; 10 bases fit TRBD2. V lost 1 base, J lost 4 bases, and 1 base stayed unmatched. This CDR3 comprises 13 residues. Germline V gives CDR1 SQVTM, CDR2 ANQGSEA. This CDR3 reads CSVEGGLAYEQYF. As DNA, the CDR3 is TGCAGCGTTGAAGGGGGACTAGCGTACGAGCAGTACTTC.

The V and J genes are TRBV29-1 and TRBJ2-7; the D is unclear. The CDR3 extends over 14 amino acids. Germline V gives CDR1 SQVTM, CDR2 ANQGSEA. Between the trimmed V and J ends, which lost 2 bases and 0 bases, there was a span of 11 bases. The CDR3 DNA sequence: TGCAGCGTTGAACTGCGCCCGAGCTCCTACGAGCAGTACTTC. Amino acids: CSVELRPSSYEQYF.